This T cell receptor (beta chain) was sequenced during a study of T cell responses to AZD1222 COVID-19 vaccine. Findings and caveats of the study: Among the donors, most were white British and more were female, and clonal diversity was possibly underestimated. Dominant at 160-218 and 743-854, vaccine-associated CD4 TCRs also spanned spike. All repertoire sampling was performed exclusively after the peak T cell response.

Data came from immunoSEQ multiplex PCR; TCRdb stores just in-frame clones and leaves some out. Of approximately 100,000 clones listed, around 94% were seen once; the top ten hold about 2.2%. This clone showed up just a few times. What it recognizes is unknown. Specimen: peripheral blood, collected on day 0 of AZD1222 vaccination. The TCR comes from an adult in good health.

The CDR3 sequence: CASSAWDSAAIEQYF. In nucleotides, the CDR3 is TGTGCCAGCAGCGCATGGGACAGCGCGGCTATCGAGCAGTACTTC. The chain employs TRBV9 and TRBJ2-7, with 7 bases fitting TRBD1. V shed 3 bases, J shed 6 bases, and the junction held 12 bases outside the gene matches. The CDR3 sequence is 15 residues long. Germline assignment: CDR1 SGDLS and CDR2 YYNGEE.